This T cell receptor (beta chain) was observed in a study of monozygotic twins with inflammatory bowel disease. TCRdb reprocessed the 5' RACE reads and reports one entry per CDR3 protein, with no DNA. This sample's table reports roughly 300,000 distinct CDR3 sequences. CDR1 is LGHNA, CDR2 YSLEER, per germline. The CDR3 consists of 16 residues. Study-level results: Patient repertoires may have gained variability from differing immunosuppressive treatments.

Comments on this clonotype: What it binds is unknown.

This clonotype was sampled from a human donor with ulcerative colitis or Crohn's disease, or a healthy co-twin of an affected twin (not recorded which). The sequenced sample was blood. The rearrangement joins TRBV4-3 to TRBJ2-1; the D gene TCRdb calls, TRBD2, cannot be checked with no DNA. The CDR3 protein is CASSPQGLAGGVEQFF.